The 8 T cell receptor beta chains in this list originate from one sample, sequenced in a study of Ad26.COV2.S vaccination and SARS-CoV-2 variants (dated by TCRdb to the early 2020s). The library was built by means of the immunoSEQ multiplex PCR assay. TCRdb retrieved this table from immuneACCESS and kept in-frame rearrangements only. Not all clones are present; in checked studies, unresolved V genes account for under half, and no reason is known for the remainder. For this sample the table gives about 280,000 clones, of which more than 70% were detected only once. The ten largest clonotypes hold 2.5% to 3.5% of the sample. This specimen's treatment or condition label, interpreted: about 20 received Ad26.COV2.S at low or high dose, single or two shots; roughly 5 received placebo; per-sample allocation not given. For vaccine and placebo recipients, the sequenced repertoires came from samples collected on day 63 after the first injection.

The sequenced sample was peripheral blood, obtained in a trial of Ad26.COV2.S vaccine versus placebo. The receptor source for this set is a person between 18 and 59 years old who received the Ad26.COV2.S COVID-19 vaccine or a placebo.

As to this clone: Other DNA sequences of this sample code for an identical CDR3. The V gene is TRBV5-6, the J gene TRBJ2-7; unclear D gene. Germline V gene sequence: CDR1 SGHDT, CDR2 YYEEEE. The CDR3 totals 12 residues. V was pared by 4 bases and J by 0 bases, with 5 bases between. The CDR3 here is CASSLNSYEQYF. The CDR3 DNA sequence: TGTGCCAGCAGCCTAAACTCCTACGAGCAGTACTTC. The variable domain in full, completed from reference TRBV5-6 and TRBJ2-7, reads DAGVTQSPTHLIKTRGQQVTLRCSPKSGHDTVSWYQQALGQGPQFIFQYYEEEERQRGNFPDRFSGHQFPNYSSELNVNALLLGDSALYLCASSLNSYEQYFGPGTRLTVT.

The CDR3 sequence is CASSLGGQLSNQPQHF. CDR3 bases: TGTGCCAGTAGCCTGGGGGGACAGTTGAGCAATCAGCCCCAGCATTTT. The chain couples TRBV19 to TRBJ1-5; 7 nucleotides agree with TRBD1. The CDR3 sequence is 16 residues long. Germline CDR1 is LNHDA and CDR2 is SQIVND (reference sequence). V gave up 6 bases and J gave up 1 base; unmatched junction bases: 9.

J is TRBJ1-1 and V is TRBV23-1, with D perhaps TRBD1 (6 bases). TRBV23-1 is labeled an ORF, and its function is uncertain. CDR3 length: 15 residues. V lost 0 bases to trimming and J lost 4 bases, with 12 bases between them. The CDR3 DNA reads TGCGCCAGCAGTCAATCCAGGGAACAGGGCACTGAAGCTTTCTTT. It yields the protein CASSQSREQGTEAFF.

The chain uses TRBV27 and TRBJ1-2; D perhaps matches TRBD1 (5 bases). From germline, CDR1 is MNHEY and CDR2 SMNVEV (reference sequence). V lost 8 bases and J 6 bases, leaving 16 bases between the germline ends. The CDR3 consists of 13 residues. The CDR3 here is CASRHNQGHGYTF. CDR3 in DNA: TGTGCCAGCCGACACAATCAGGGCCATGGCTACACCTTC.

This clone occurred a few times. This rearrangement joins TRBV7-2 to TRBJ1-1; D call uncertain. Per germline, CDR1 SGHTA and CDR2 FQGNSA. This CDR3 has 14 amino acids. Trimming removed 4 bases at V and 1 base at J, with 10 bases between. The CDR3 bases are TGTGCCAGCAGCTCCTCCGGAGGGAACACTGAAGCTTTCTTT. Translation: CASSSSGGNTEAFF.

V usage is TRBV5-1 and J usage is TRBJ1-3; D is uncertain. The CDR3 consists of 13 residues. Between the trimmed V and J ends, which lost 0 bases and 4 bases, there was a span of 5 bases. Germline CDR1 reads SGHRS; CDR2 reads YFSETQ. The CDR3 DNA is TGCGCCAGCAGCTTGGAGGGAGGAAACACCATATATTTT. This gives the protein CASSLEGGNTIYF.

The V call is TRBV6-4, the J call TRBJ2-3; D perhaps matches TRBD1 (6 bases). The germline V gene encodes CDR1 MRHNA and CDR2 SNTAGT. V was clipped by 0 bases and J by 2 bases, with 15 bases between them. This CDR3 region has 17 residues. The CDR3 region has the DNA TGTGCCAGCAGTGACTCTCCGACAGGCCTATTCACAGATACGCAGTATTTT. It specifies CASSDSPTGLFTDTQYF.

This rearrangement joins TRBV4-1 to TRBJ2-1; 10 positions agree with TRBD2. The CDR3 contains 16 residues. The germline CDR1 and CDR2 sequences are MGHRA and YSYEKL. Losses at the gene ends were 5 bases for V and 7 bases for J; bases not matched to a gene: 11. This chain's CDR3 is CASSTGLAAKRNEQFF. For the CDR3, the DNA is TGCGCCAGCAGCACTGGACTAGCGGCAAAAAGGAATGAGCAGTTCTTC.